The next 18 T cell receptor beta chains were all read from a single sample in a study of blood T cell repertoires in COVID-19. TCRdb keeps only in-frame clones here, not all; method: immunoSEQ multiplex PCR. The table has roughly 110,000 clones, 71% seen once. The sample taken for sequencing was peripheral blood. The receptors stem from a human donor with acute or convalescent COVID-19. The donor label of this sample is uncertain.

The V and J genes are TRBV18 and TRBJ1-6, with TRBD1 matching 7 bases. Germline CDR1 is KGHSH and CDR2 is LQKENI. The CDR3 runs 15 residues. Trimming at V came to 8 bases and at J to 7 bases, leaving 11 bases not matched to a gene. For the CDR3, the DNA is TGTGCCAGCACCCTACGGGCAGGGGGGAATTCACCCCTCCACTTT. Protein sequence: CASTLRAGGNSPLHF.

The chain is built from TRBV3-1 (or the pseudogene TRBV3-2) and TRBJ1-2, with 10 bases that match TRBD1. The CDR3 covers 14 residues. CDR1 is LGHDT, CDR2 YNNKEL, per germline (reference sequence). Germline trimming cut 5 bases from V and 8 bases from J; bases unmatched to any gene: 8. The CDR3 spells CASSGDRGQKGYTF. The CDR3 DNA reads TGTGCCAGCAGCGGAGACAGGGGGCAGAAAGGCTACACCTTC.

CDR3 nucleotides: TGCGCCAGCAGCCAGTGGGAGGCTTCAGAGACCCAGTACTTC. It codes for CASSQWEASETQYF. The chain couples TRBV4-1 to TRBJ2-5, with D maybe TRBD2 (6 bases). Trimming shortened V by 3 bases and J by 4 bases, and 12 bases separated the two germline ends. CDR3 size: 14 residues. Per germline, CDR1 MGHRA and CDR2 YSYEKL.

This chain connects TRBV5-5 to TRBJ1-2, with D possibly TRBD1 on 5 matching bases. CDR1 is SGHKS and CDR2 is YYEKEE in the germline V gene (reference sequence). The ends were cut back, 0 bases at V and 4 bases at J, with 19 bases in the middle. The CDR3 sequence is 17 residues long. CDR3 sequence (DNA): TGTGCCAGCAGCTTGGGTGGCGGGGGACCCTCGAGCTATGGCTACACCTTC. Translating it yields CASSLGGGGPSSYGYTF.

The DNA of the CDR3 is TGTGCCAGCGACGGGGGGGCTGGGGAGACCCAGTACTTC. Protein product: CASDGGAGETQYF. The rearrangement uses TRBV3-1 (or the pseudogene TRBV3-2) and TRBJ2-5; 8 bases agree with TRBD2. CDR3 length equals 13 residues. CDR1 and CDR2 from the germline V gene are LGHDT and YNNKEL (reference sequence). The ends lost 8 bases at V and 5 bases at J; junction bases unmatched: 7.

V and J are TRBV5-1 and TRBJ2-7, with unresolved D. Trimming shortened V by 0 bases and J by 5 bases, and 12 bases separated the two germline ends. The germline CDR1 and CDR2 sequences are SGHRS and YFSETQ. This CDR3 contains 14 residues. CDR3 DNA sequence: TGCGCCAGCAGCTTGGAGGTGAGCGTGGACGAGCAGTACTTC. Translating it yields CASSLEVSVDEQYF.

The chain has TRBV28 and TRBJ1-5; tentatively, D is TRBD1 (6 bases). Germline V gene lookup returns CDR1 MDHEN and CDR2 SYDVKM. CDR3 length: 14 amino acids. V was trimmed by 7 bases and J by 3 bases, leaving 13 bases between them. As DNA, the CDR3 is TGTGCCAGCAACAAAGCAGGGGACAATCAGCCCCAGCATTTT. Translation: CASNKAGDNQPQHF.

This chain joins TRBV7-6 and TRBJ2-5, with TRBD2 matching over 14 bases. Germline-derived CDR1 and CDR2 are SGHVS and FNYEAQ. This CDR3 spans 18 amino acids. Trimming took 2 bases from V and 4 from J; bases not matched to a gene: 9. The chain's CDR3 is CASSLRTSGGSYGETQYF. CDR3 coding DNA: TGTGCCAGCAGCTTAAGGACTAGCGGGGGGTCTTATGGAGAGACCCAGTACTTC.

This clone has just one count. The chain recombines TRBV5-1 with TRBJ2-5; TRBD1 is a possible D gene (6 bases). Between the trimmed V and J ends, which lost 3 bases and 1 base, there was a span of 7 bases. The CDR3 runs 13 residues. Germline loops: CDR1 SGHRS, CDR2 YFSETQ. CDR3 in DNA: TGCGCCAGCAGCTGGGGGCTCCAAGAGACCCAGTACTTC. This sequence encodes CASSWGLQETQYF.

The V and J genes are TRBV2 and TRBJ1-3; 7 bases fit TRBD1. The CDR3 runs 14 residues. From germline, CDR1 is SNHLY and CDR2 FYNNEI. The V gene end was trimmed by 9 bases and the J gene end by 0 bases; junction bases not matched to a gene: 5. The CDR3 DNA follows: TGTGCCAGTCGGCGGGACAGCTCTGGAAACACCATATATTTT. It codes for CASRRDSSGNTIYF.

CDR3 amino acids: CASSLRENQPQHF. For the CDR3, the DNA is TGTGCCAGCAGTTTGAGAGAGAATCAGCCCCAGCATTTT. V and J are TRBV27 and TRBJ1-5; D unresolved. CDR1 and CDR2 (germline): MNHEY, SMNVEV (reference sequence). V was pared by 3 bases and J by 4 bases, with 7 bases between. The CDR3 is 13 residues long.

The chain is built from TRBV4-2 and TRBJ2-2; the match to TRBD2 covers 9 bases. The V and J ends lost 0 bases and 5 bases, in that order; junction bases with no gene match: 4. This CDR3 region has 16 residues. The germline V gene has CDR1 LGHNA and CDR2 YNFKEQ. The CDR3 loop reads CASSQEQRGETGELFF. Written as DNA, the CDR3 is TGTGCCAGCAGCCAAGAACAGCGGGGGGAGACCGGGGAGCTGTTTTTT.

V usage is TRBV9 and J usage is TRBJ2-2; 7 bases align to TRBD1. J lost 2 bases, V lost 0 bases, and 4 bases had no gene match. The CDR3 consists of 16 residues. Germline loops: CDR1 SGDLS, CDR2 YYNGEE. The CDR3 sequence: CASSVVGQSNTGELFF. The CDR3, as DNA: TGTGCCAGCAGCGTAGTGGGACAGAGTAACACCGGGGAGCTGTTTTTT.

This clone was counted at least ten times. The chain employs TRBV30 and TRBJ2-7; D may be TRBD1 (5 bases). The CDR3 spans 12 residues. Deletions cut 2 bases from V and 3 bases from J, with 8 bases between. Germline values: CDR1 GTSNPN, CDR2 SVGIG (reference sequence). This chain's CDR3 is CAWSSGHYEQYF. CDR3 DNA sequence: TGTGCCTGGAGTTCCGGACACTACGAGCAGTACTTC.

This sequence joins TRBV9 and TRBJ2-3; D possibly corresponds to TRBD2 (6 bases). Looked up from germline, CDR1 is SGDLS and CDR2 is YYNGEE. Trimming stripped 0 bases from V and 4 bases from J, with 18 bases between. The CDR3 contains 17 residues. DNA for the CDR3: TGTGCCAGCAGCGTAGGAACAAGAGGGAGGCGCGCAGATACGCAGTATTTT. The encoded protein is CASSVGTRGRRADTQYF.

The chain couples TRBV6-5 to TRBJ1-6; D unclear. V lost 6 bases, J lost 11 bases, and 14 bases lay in between. This CDR3 spans 13 amino acids. Germline CDR1 MNHEY, CDR2 SVGAGI. The CDR3, as DNA: TGTGCCAGCAGCTCTGGCTTGGGAGCACCCCTCCACTTT. Translated: CASSSGLGAPLHF.

The chain has TRBV7-2 and TRBJ1-1; TRBD1 is a possible D gene (6 bases). Per germline, CDR1 SGHTA and CDR2 FQGNSA. This CDR3 comprises 14 residues. The V end lost 5 bases, the J end lost 4 bases, and 14 bases lay between the germline ends. The CDR3 nucleotides read TGTGCCAGCAGCATACAGGGTGTAACCACTGAAGCTTTCTTT. As protein: CASSIQGVTTEAFF.

This clone was counted a few times. The chain has TRBV5-1 and TRBJ1-2; D might be TRBD1 (5 bases). Germline V gene lookup returns CDR1 SGHRS and CDR2 YFSETQ. Trimming removed 0 bases at V and 4 bases at J, with 10 bases between. The CDR3 loop spans 14 amino acids. CDR3 sequence: CASSLGRVGYGYTF. For the CDR3, the DNA is TGCGCCAGCAGCTTGGGCAGGGTCGGCTATGGCTACACCTTC.